This record looks at one T cell receptor (beta chain) sequence and its context. Its target is not known. This entry is derived from a study of blood T cells in healthy people across ages. Study results and caveats: Any changes in expanded clonotypes were possibly confounded, as donor CMV status remained unknown. In these data, TCR beta diversity tracked strongly with naive T cell percentage. Measured against age, TCR beta diversity per million T cells decreased in a roughly linear manner.

With a J-beta primer mix and a sample-barcoded 5' primer, a second PCR ran 7 to 11 cycles. MiXCR was run by TCRdb on the 5' RACE reads, yielding one entry per CDR3 protein. The sample carries hundreds of thousands of distinct CDR3 sequences, roughly 64% recorded once. The ends lost 0 bases at V and 2 bases at J; junction bases unmatched: 8. The CDR3 loop spans 16 amino acids. Germline V gene lookup returns CDR1 SGHRS and CDR2 YFSETQ. Drawing of peripheral blood yielded 7.5 to 10 milliliters from each donor. This receptor was obtained from a man aged 25-45 years in good health. The rearrangement links TRBV5-1 to TRBJ2-7, with 7 bases identical to TRBD1. Sequencing was done on a sample of blood. The CDR3 loop is CASSLGGTGDTYEQYF. CDR3 sequence (DNA): TGCGCCAGCAGCTTGGGGGGAACAGGGGACACCTACGAGCAGTACTTC.